The present entry profiles one TCR beta chain with its context. The antigen remains undetermined. This record belongs to a study of shared clonotypes between healthy human individuals. On the study more broadly: Samples came from a couple of female and three male donors aged 18 to 49. Study conclusions and caveats: Generally, estimated richness proved larger in naive subsets than it did in memory subsets. Owing to a small donor count, the genetic and exposure-history diversity represented was limited.

Data came from immunoSEQ multiplex PCR; TCRdb stores just in-frame clones and leaves some out. The sample carries over a million clones, approximately 98.5% recorded once. The V end lost 0 bases, the J end lost 3 bases, and 12 bases lay between the germline ends. This CDR3 region has 16 residues. The V gene's germline CDR1 is SGHRS and CDR2 YFSETQ. This receptor was taken from a man aged 25-45 years in good health. This rearrangement joins TRBV5-1 to TRBJ2-2; perhaps TRBD2 as D (6 bases). Sequenced: naive CD4+ T cells sorted from blood. Indicated subset: CD45RA+ positively selected. CDR3 DNA: TGCGCCAGCAGCTTGGCCGGAGGGGAGGACACCGGGGAGCTGTTTTTT. This sequence encodes CASSLAGGEDTGELFF.